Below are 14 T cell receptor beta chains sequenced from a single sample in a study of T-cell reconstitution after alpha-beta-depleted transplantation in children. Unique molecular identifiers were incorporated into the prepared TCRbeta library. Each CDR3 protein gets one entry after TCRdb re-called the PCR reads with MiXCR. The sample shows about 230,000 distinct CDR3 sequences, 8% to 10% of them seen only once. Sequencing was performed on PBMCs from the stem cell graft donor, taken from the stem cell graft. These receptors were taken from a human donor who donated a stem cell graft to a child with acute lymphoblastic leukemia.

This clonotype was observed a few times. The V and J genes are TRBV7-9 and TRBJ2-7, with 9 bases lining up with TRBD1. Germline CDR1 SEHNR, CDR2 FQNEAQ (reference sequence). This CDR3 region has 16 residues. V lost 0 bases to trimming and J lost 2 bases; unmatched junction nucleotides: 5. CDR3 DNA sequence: TGTGCCAGCAGCTTAGCCGGACAGGGGAAGCCCTACGAGCAGTACTTC. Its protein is CASSLAGQGKPYEQYF.

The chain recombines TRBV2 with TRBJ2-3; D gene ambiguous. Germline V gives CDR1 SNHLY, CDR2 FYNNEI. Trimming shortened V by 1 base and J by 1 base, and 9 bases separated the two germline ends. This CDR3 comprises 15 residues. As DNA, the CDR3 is TGTGCCAGCAGTGAAGTGGGTAGTGGCACAGATACGCAGTATTTT. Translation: CASSEVGSGTDTQYF. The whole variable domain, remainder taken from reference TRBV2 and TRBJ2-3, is EPEVTQTPSHQVTQMGQEVILRCVPISNHLYFYWYRQILGQKVEFLVSFYNNEISEKSEIFDDQFSVERPDGSNFTLKIRSTKLEDSAMYFCASSEVGSGTDTQYFGPGTRLTVL.

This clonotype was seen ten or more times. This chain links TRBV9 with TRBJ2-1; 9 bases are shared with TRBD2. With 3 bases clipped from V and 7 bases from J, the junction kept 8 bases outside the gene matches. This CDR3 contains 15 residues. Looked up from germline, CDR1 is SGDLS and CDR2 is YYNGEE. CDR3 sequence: CASSATGLAWNEQFF. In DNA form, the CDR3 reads TGTGCCAGCAGCGCCACGGGACTAGCCTGGAATGAGCAGTTCTTC. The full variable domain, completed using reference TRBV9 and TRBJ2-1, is DSGVTQTPKHLITATGQRVTLRCSPRSGDLSVYWYQQSLDQGLQFLIQYYNGEERAKGNILERFSAQQFPDLHSELNLSSLELGDSALYFCASSATGLAWNEQFFGPGTRLTVL.

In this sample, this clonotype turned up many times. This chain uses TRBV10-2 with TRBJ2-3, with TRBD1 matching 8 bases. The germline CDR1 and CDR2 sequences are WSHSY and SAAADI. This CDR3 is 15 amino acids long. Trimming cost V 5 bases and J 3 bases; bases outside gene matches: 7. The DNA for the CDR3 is TGCGCCAGCAGTAAGACAGGGGACACTACAGATACGCAGTATTTT. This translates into CASSKTGDTTDTQYF.

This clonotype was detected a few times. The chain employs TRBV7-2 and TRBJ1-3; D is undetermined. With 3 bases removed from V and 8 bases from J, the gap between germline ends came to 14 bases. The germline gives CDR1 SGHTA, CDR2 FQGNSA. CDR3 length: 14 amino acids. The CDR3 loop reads CASSLGMAGHTIYF. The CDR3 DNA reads TGTGCCAGCAGCTTGGGTATGGCGGGCCACACCATATATTTT.

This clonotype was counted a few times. As DNA, the CDR3 is TGCGCCAGCAGCTTGGTCGGGGTACCTCCCTACGAGCAGTACTTC. Its protein is CASSLVGVPPYEQYF. The V and J genes are TRBV5-1 and TRBJ2-7; possible D gene TRBD2, 5 bases. Trimming pared 0 bases from V and 2 bases from J, leaving 12 bases between. The CDR3 is 15 residues long. Germline-derived CDR1 and CDR2 are SGHRS and YFSETQ.

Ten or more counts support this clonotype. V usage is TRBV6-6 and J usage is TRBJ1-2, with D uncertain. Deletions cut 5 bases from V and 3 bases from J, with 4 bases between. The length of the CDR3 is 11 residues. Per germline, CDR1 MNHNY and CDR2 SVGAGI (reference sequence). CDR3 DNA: TGTGCCAGCAGTCTAGACTATGGCTACACCTTC. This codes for CASSLDYGYTF.

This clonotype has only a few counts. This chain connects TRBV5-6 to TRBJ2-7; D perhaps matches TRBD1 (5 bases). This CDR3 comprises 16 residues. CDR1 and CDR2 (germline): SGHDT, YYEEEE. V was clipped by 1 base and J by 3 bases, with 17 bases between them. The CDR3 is CASSLRDSRRVYEQYF. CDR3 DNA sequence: TGTGCCAGCAGCTTGCGAGACAGTCGAAGGGTCTACGAGCAGTACTTC. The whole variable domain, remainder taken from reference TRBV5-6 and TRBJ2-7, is DAGVTQSPTHLIKTRGQQVTLRCSPKSGHDTVSWYQQALGQGPQFIFQYYEEEERQRGNFPDRFSGHQFPNYSSELNVNALLLGDSALYLCASSLRDSRRVYEQYFGPGTRLTVT.

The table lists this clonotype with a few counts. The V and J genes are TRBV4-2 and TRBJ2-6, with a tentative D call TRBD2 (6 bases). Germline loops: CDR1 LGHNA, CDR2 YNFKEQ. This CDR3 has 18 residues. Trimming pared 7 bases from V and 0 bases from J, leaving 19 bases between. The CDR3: CASTPRAGTYSGANVLTF. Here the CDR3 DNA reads TGTGCCAGCACCCCGAGAGCGGGTACTTACTCTGGGGCCAACGTCCTGACTTTC.

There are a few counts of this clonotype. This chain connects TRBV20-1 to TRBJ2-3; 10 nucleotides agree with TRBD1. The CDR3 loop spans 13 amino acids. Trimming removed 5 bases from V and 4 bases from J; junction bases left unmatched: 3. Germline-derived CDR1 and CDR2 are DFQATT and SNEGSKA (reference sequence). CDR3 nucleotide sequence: TGCAGTGCTGGACAGGGGGTAGCAGATACGCAGTATTTT. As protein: CSAGQGVADTQYF.

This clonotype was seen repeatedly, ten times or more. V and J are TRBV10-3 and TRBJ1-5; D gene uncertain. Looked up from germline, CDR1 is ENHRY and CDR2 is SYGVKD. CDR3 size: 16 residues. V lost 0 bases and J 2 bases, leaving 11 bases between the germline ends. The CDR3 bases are TGTGCCATCAGTGAGTCGGAATTGAATGGCAATCAGCCCCAGCATTTT. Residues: CAISESELNGNQPQHF.

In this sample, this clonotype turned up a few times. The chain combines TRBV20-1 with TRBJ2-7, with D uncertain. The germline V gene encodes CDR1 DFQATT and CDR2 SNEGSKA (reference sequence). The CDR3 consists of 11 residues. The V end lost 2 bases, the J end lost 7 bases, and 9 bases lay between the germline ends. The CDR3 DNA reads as TGCAGTGCTAGAATCGGACGGGAGCAGTACTTC. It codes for CSARIGREQYF.

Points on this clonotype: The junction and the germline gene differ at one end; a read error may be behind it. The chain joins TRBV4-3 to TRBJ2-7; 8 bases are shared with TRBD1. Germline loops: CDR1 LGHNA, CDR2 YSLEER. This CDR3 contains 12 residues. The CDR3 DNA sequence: TGCGCCAGCAGCCAAGCAGGGGGCGCACTAAACTTC. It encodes CASSQAGGALNF.

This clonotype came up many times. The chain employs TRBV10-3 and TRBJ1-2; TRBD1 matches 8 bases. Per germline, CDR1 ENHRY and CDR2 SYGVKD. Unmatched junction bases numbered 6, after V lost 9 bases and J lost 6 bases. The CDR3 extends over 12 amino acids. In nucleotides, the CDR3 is TGTGCCATAAATCAGGGGGCCCATGGCTACACCTTC. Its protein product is CAINQGAHGYTF.